A single sample is the source of the 9 T cell receptor beta chains below, sequenced in a study of blood T cell repertoires in COVID-19. Libraries were prepared by immunoSEQ multiplex PCR; TCRdb keeps only in-frame clonotypes and omits some of them. Among roughly 300,000 clones listed, approximately 86% were seen once. The source material was PBMCs or T cells enriched from blood (not recorded which). Source of these receptors: a middle-aged woman with acute COVID-19.

J is TRBJ2-5 and V is TRBV7-3, with 7 positions matching TRBD2. The V gene end was trimmed by 2 bases and the J gene end by 4 bases; junction bases not matched to a gene: 10. The V gene's germline CDR1 is SGHTA and CDR2 FQGTGA. The CDR3 is 16 residues long. The CDR3 spells CASSLGPAGEGETQYF. Written as DNA, the CDR3 is TGTGCCAGCAGCTTAGGTCCGGCGGGAGAGGGAGAGACCCAGTACTTC.

The chain combines TRBV5-5 with TRBJ2-5, with 7 positions matching TRBD2. The CDR3 is 15 amino acids. V lost 0 bases, J lost 3 bases, and 5 bases stayed unmatched. Germline lookup yields CDR1 SGHKS and CDR2 YYEKEE (reference sequence). For the CDR3, the DNA is TGTGCCAGCAGCTTGGAGGGGAGGGGAAAAGAGACCCAGTACTTC. It specifies CASSLEGRGKETQYF.

The J gene is TRBJ2-1, the V gene TRBV28; 7 bases fit TRBD1. Germline lookup yields CDR1 MDHEN and CDR2 SYDVKM. The CDR3 is made up of 13 amino acids. V lost 3 bases to trimming and J lost 6 bases; unmatched junction nucleotides: 2. DNA for the CDR3: TGTGCCAGCAGTTTCCGGACAGGCAATGAGCAGTTCTTC. As protein: CASSFRTGNEQFF.

This clone was recorded once. The chain carries TRBV29-1 and TRBJ1-2; 9 bases align to TRBD1. The CDR3 is made up of 15 amino acids. The trim removed 2 bases at V and 8 bases at J, leaving 12 bases unmatched. Germline V gene sequence: CDR1 SQVTM, CDR2 ANQGSEA. The CDR3 loop reads CSVESRRDRVRGYTF. The CDR3 DNA follows: TGCAGCGTTGAATCCAGGAGGGACAGGGTGCGGGGCTACACCTTC. Combining the CDR3 with reference TRBV29-1 and TRBJ1-2 gives the whole variable domain SAVISQKPSRDICQRGTSLTIQCQVDSQVTMMFWYRQQPGQSLTLIATANQGSEATYESGFVIDKFPISRPNLTFSTLTVSNMSPEDSSIYLCSVESRRDRVRGYTFGSGTRLTVV.

The chain couples TRBV7-9 to TRBJ2-1; the match to TRBD2 covers 9 bases. The CDR3 loop spans 15 amino acids. Looked up from germline, CDR1 is SEHNR and CDR2 is FQNEAQ (reference sequence). Trimming at V came to 5 bases and at J to 4 bases, leaving 6 bases not matched to a gene. The DNA for the CDR3 is TGTGCCAGCAGCCCTGAGAGCGGGAGGTACAATGAGCAGTTCTTC. It encodes CASSPESGRYNEQFF.

The rearrangement links TRBV5-4 to TRBJ2-3; a weak D match, TRBD2 (6 bases). Trimming left V 7 bases short and J 1 base short, with 10 bases between. The CDR3 runs 13 residues. From germline, CDR1 is SGHNT and CDR2 YYREEE (reference sequence). Written as DNA, the CDR3 is TGTGCCAGCGGCCGGAGGGGCACAGATACGCAGTATTTT. This translates into CASGRRGTDTQYF.

The table lists this clone with a count of one. This sequence joins TRBV28 and TRBJ2-3, with unresolved D. CDR3 length equals 16 residues. From germline, CDR1 is MDHEN and CDR2 SYDVKM. The V end was cut by 5 bases, the J end by 1 base, with 16 bases between. Here the CDR3 reads CASSISKSRGTDTQYF. The CDR3 nucleotides read TGTGCCAGCAGTATATCAAAATCCCGGGGCACAGATACGCAGTATTTT. The full variable domain, completed using reference TRBV28 and TRBJ2-3, is DVKVTQSSRYLVKRTGEKVFLECVQDMDHENMFWYRQDPGLGLRLIYFSYDVKMKEKGDIPEGYSVSREKKERFSLILESASTNQTSMYLCASSISKSRGTDTQYFGPGTRLTVL.

This clone showed up just a few times. The V gene is TRBV27, the J gene TRBJ2-3; 8 bases fit TRBD2. CDR3 length equals 17 residues. V gave up 8 bases and J gave up 0 bases; unmatched junction bases: 13. Germline values: CDR1 MNHEY, CDR2 SMNVEV (reference sequence). CDR3 protein: CASRRKTSGLSTDTQYF. The CDR3 coding sequence is TGTGCCAGCCGGCGAAAAACTAGCGGCCTCAGCACAGATACGCAGTATTTT.

This chain joins TRBV6-4 and TRBJ2-2; perhaps TRBD1 as D (5 bases). The CDR3 has 18 amino acids. Per the germline V gene, CDR1 is MRHNA and CDR2 is SNTAGT. V dropped 5 bases and J dropped 6 bases, with 25 bases sitting between them. The CDR3 coding sequence is TGTGCCAGCAGTAAAAGGATAGGGGTCCCTATTGTCGCCGGGGAGCTGTTTTTT. This gives the protein CASSKRIGVPIVAGELFF.